This TCR beta chain stems from a study of vaccination and CD4 T cells after COVID-19 (dated by TCRdb to 2021 to 2024). As for the study more broadly: SARS-CoV-2 positivity had been established in the convalescent patients by nasal swab PCR, and mild disease was recorded in several of these patients and severe disease in one. The convalescent cohort comprised six males and four females, including two Hispanic individuals, seven Caucasians, two Asians and one multiracial person. Participants got two doses of the Pfizer-BioNTech BNT162b2 vaccine (n=8) or two doses of the Moderna mRNA-1273 vaccine (n=2). Post-COVID blood samples from convalescent patients were collected a median of around 100 days after diagnosis, with a range of roughly 35 to 170 days. Post-vaccine blood samples were obtained a median of roughly 75 days after the second vaccine dose, with a range of about 12 to 241 days. Overlapping spike peptide pools from SARS-CoV-2 and from the common cold coronaviruses HCoV-NL63, HCoV-OC43 and HCoV-229E were used as culture stimuli. In control cultures, a CEFX viral epitope pool was used as positive control, an HIV-1 Nef peptide pool was used as negative control, or no peptide was added. In around nine COVID-19 convalescent patients and a handful of infection-naive healthy vaccine recipients, the spike-specific CD4+ TCR repertoire before mRNA vaccination was compared with the repertoire after mRNA vaccination. What the study reported, not specific to this receptor: In convalescent patients, a median around 84% of post-vaccine SARS-CoV-2-reactive clones were detected only after vaccination, and vaccine-specific priming was suggested by this finding. The median count of SARS-CoV-2-reactive clonotypes went up from approximately 20 after infection to about 41 after vaccination, although the change was not significant. The study included relatively few convalescent patients and did not analyze early timepoints after natural infection. Of the vaccine-specific clones in convalescent patients, 304 of 307, or nearly all, reacted only to SARS-CoV-2 spike and did not cross-react with common cold coronaviruses.

Only a few counts were recorded for this clonotype. Its antigen is unknown. No clone much larger than this one lies a single base away; base qualities are absent. Preparation of the library involved PCR. DNA from cultured CD4+ T cells was subjected to TCR sequencing with the Oncomine TCR Beta short-read assay at the Johns Hopkins FTIC core. The QIAamp micro DNA kit was used to extract genomic DNA from the cultured CD4+ T cells. The Oncomine TCR Beta libraries from cultured CD4+ T cells were pooled using unique dual indexes and then sequenced on an Illumina iSeq 100. Per the original workflow: Non-productive sequences were removed, and CDR3s not starting with C, not ending with F or W, or shorter than 7 amino acids were discarded. Antigen-specific clonotypes were identified with the MANAFEST web application by comparing peptide-stimulated wells with reference and other culture wells. To be called positive, a clone needed an FDR below 0.05, an odds ratio above 5, and a productive frequency above 0.1% in at least two of three replicate wells. A clonotype was classed as cross-reactive if the clonotype showed significant expansion both in SARS-CoV-2 spike wells and in at least one common cold coronavirus spike condition. Levenshtein distances (stringdist) and unrooted phylogenetic trees (ape) in R version 3.6.1 were used to assess CDR3 homology. TCRdb's own reprocessing of the public reads used fastp at Q25 and MiXCR and kept productive beta chains. Each entry is one CDR3 protein sequence, shown with its most common DNA and genes. These V and J calls are TCRdb output, not the study's own analysis. Recorded for this sample are 10,000 to 15,000 distinct CDR3 sequences; approximately 58% of them occurred a single time. The ten largest make up 13% of the sample.

The meaning of the sample's treatment or condition label: roughly 10-day PBMC culture with coronavirus spike peptide pools or control peptides (ViraFEST assay). To expand antigen-specific T cells with peptide pools and then pick out the expanded clonotypes through TCR sequencing, the study relied on the ViraFEST assay. The convalescent patients' positive SARS-CoV-2 PCR tests were from March to December 2020, which was before the Alpha, Beta and Delta variants emerged in the United States. Each well held more than 1.5 million PBMCs cultured in IMDM containing roughly 5% human AB serum and roughly 9.7 IU/ml IL-2, with around 9.7 ug/ml peptide pools added. On days 3 and 7, half of the culture medium was replaced with fresh IL-2-containing medium. After ten to eleven days of culture, CD4+ T cells were isolated by negative selection using the EasySep CD4+ T cell isolation kit. PBMCs were separated from whole blood using Ficoll-Paque Plus gradient centrifugation and then either used fresh or cryopreserved at -140C. Triplicate wells were generally used for each culture condition.

The clonotype comes from a human donor who had recovered from COVID-19. Specimen: CD4+ T cells from blood, cultured in vitro.

In nucleotide form, the sequence is TGCAGTGCTACCGTGACGGAAGGAAACACCATATATTTT. Its product reads: CSATVTEGNTIYF. The rearrangement joined TRBV20-1 to TRBJ1-3; no D segment can be confidently identified. Trimming takes 4 bases from V and 4 bases from J, and the germline ends sit 11 bases apart. Reading from cysteine to phenylalanine, the CDR3 counts 13 amino acids. Left in the record is the CDR3 DNA by itself, 39 bases read in frame from the first base. Sequences DFQATT (CDR1) and SNEGSKA (CDR2) are obtained from the germline V gene (reference sequence).